This T cell receptor beta chain was found in a study of blood T cells in healthy people across ages. Researchers report isolating at least 7 million PBMCs per sample. Next came a second PCR, run for 7 to 11 cycles, which used a sample-barcoded 5' primer along with a J-beta primer mix. MiXCR, run by TCRdb on the 5' RACE reads, gives a single entry per CDR3 protein. The sample carries around 1.5 million distinct CDR3 sequences, approximately 59% recorded once. The germline V gene encodes CDR1 LNHNV and CDR2 YYDKDF (reference sequence). This CDR3 is built from 14 residues. The ends were cut back, 0 bases at V and 4 bases at J, with 10 bases in the middle. This clonotype appeared a single time.

The chain carries TRBV15 and TRBJ2-7; D is undetermined. The material sequenced was blood. The receptor was derived from a man between 18 and 35 years old in good health. The chain's CDR3 is CATSREGIGYEQYF. The DNA of the CDR3 is TGTGCCACCAGCAGAGAAGGGATAGGGTACGAGCAGTACTTC. Based on the CDR3 plus reference TRBV15 and TRBJ2-7, the full variable domain is DAMVIQNPRYQVTQFGKPVTLSCSQTLNHNVMYWYQQKSSQAPKLLFHYYDKDFNNEADTPDNFQSRRPNTSFCFLDIRSPGLGDTAMYLCATSREGIGYEQYFGPGTRLTVT.